The 6 T cell receptor beta chains below were found in one sample sequenced in a study of Graves' ophthalmopathy and Graves' hyperthyroidism. Amplification from RNA transcripts yielded the TCR beta CDR3 regions. The library came from an HTBI-primed first-round RT-PCR and a second-round multiplex PCR. TCRdb called the multiplex PCR reads again in MiXCR, with one record for every CDR3 protein. The data hold 1 million to 1.3 million distinct CDR3 sequences, with about two fifths observed a single time. The sample taken for sequencing was peripheral blood or thyroid tissue (not recorded which). All receptors come from an adult man with Graves' hyperthyroidism.

The chain couples TRBV10-3 to TRBJ2-5, with 9 bases that match TRBD2. The germline V gene has CDR1 ENHRY and CDR2 SYGVKD. J lost 6 bases, V lost 2 bases, and 13 bases had no gene match. The CDR3 has 17 amino acids. The CDR3 DNA is TGTGCCATCAGTGAGGAAGGGCTAGCGGGATCCCCCCAGACCCAGTACTTC. Translating it yields CAISEEGLAGSPQTQYF.

On this clonotype: A much larger clone lies one base from this, so it may be a read error. The chain carries TRBV19 and TRBJ1-1; D not resolved. The CDR3 is made up of 16 amino acids. The germline gives CDR1 LNHDA, CDR2 SQIVND (reference sequence). The CDR3 DNA is TGTGCCAGTAGTATAGGAGGTAACGGGCGTGACACTGAAGATTTCTTT. Protein: CASSIGGNGRDTEDFF. Full variable domain (rest looked up from reference TRBV19 and TRBJ1-1): DGGITQSPKYLFRKEGQNVTLSCEQNLNHDAMYWYRQDPGQGLRLIYYSQIVNDFQKGDIAEGYSVSREKKESFPLTVTSAQKNPTAFYLCASSIGGNGRDTEDFFGQGTRLTVV.

V and J are TRBV7-2 and TRBJ2-2, with D perhaps TRBD2 (5 bases). V gave up 3 bases and J gave up 7 bases, with 9 bases separating them. In germline, CDR1 is SGHTA, CDR2 FQGNSA. This CDR3 comprises 13 residues. CDR3 bases: TGTGCCAGCAGCTTGCACACTAGCGGGGAGCTGTTTTTT. Its translation is CASSLHTSGELFF.

For this clonotype: This clone may be a read error of a much larger clone one base away. V and J are TRBV11-2 and TRBJ2-7, with TRBD1 identical over 7 bases. CDR3 size: 17 residues. The germline V gene encodes CDR1 SGHAT and CDR2 FQNNGV. V was pared by 4 bases and J by 0 bases, with 12 bases of the junction left unmatched. The CDR3, as DNA: TGTGCCAGCAGCTACCGAACAGGACAGGCCGACTCCTACGAGCAGTACTTC. Its protein is CASSYRTGQADSYEQYF.

Regarding this clonotype: At one of its ends the junction is not consistent with the germline gene, which may arise from a read error. V and J are TRBV10-3 and TRBJ2-7; D is uncertain. Germline loops: CDR1 ENHRY, CDR2 SYGVKD. CDR3 length equals 13 residues. CDR3 sequence (DNA): TGTGCCAGCAGTTACGTCAGAGCCTACGAGCAGTACTTC. It encodes CASSYVRAYEQYF.

The chain employs TRBV7-3 and TRBJ2-1, with D hard to call. CDR1 is SGHTA, CDR2 FQGTGA, per germline. V was pared by 2 bases and J by 8 bases, with 13 bases between. The CDR3 is made up of 14 amino acids. The CDR3 here is CASSLGLGFDEQFF. In DNA form, the CDR3 reads TGTGCCAGCAGCTTAGGGCTAGGGTTCGATGAGCAGTTCTTC.